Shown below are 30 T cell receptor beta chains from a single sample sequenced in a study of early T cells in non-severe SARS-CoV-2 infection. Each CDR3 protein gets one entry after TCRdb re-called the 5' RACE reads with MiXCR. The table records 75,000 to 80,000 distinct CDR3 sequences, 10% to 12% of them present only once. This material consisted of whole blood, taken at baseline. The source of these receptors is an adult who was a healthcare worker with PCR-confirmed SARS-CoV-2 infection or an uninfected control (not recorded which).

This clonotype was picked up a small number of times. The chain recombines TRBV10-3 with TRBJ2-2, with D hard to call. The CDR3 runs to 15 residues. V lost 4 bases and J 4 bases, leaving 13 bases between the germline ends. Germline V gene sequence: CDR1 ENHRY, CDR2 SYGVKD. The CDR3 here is CAISVPSPSTGELFF. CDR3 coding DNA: TGTGCCATCAGTGTCCCCAGCCCCAGCACCGGGGAGCTGTTTTTT.

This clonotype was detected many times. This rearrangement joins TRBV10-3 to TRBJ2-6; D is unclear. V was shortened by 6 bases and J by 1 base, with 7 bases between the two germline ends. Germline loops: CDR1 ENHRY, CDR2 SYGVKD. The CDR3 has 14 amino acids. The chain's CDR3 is CAIRKGSGANVLTF. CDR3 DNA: TGTGCCATCAGAAAAGGTTCTGGGGCCAACGTCCTGACTTTC.

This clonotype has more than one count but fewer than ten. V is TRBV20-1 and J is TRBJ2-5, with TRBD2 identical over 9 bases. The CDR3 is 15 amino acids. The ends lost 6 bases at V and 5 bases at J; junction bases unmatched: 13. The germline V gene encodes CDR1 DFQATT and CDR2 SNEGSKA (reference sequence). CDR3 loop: CSAGGGAIGRETQYF. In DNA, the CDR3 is TGCAGTGCCGGCGGGGGGGCGATTGGTAGGGAGACCCAGTACTTC.

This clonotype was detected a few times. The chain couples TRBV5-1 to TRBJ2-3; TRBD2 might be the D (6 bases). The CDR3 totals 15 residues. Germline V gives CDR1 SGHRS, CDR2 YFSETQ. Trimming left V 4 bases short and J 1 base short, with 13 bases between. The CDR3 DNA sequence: TGCGCCAGCAGCACCGAGCGGGTTCGCACAGATACGCAGTATTTT. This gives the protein CASSTERVRTDTQYF.

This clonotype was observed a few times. This CDR3 is CASSPWTGTDTQYF. In DNA form, the CDR3 reads TGTGCCAGCAGCCCATGGACGGGGACAGATACGCAGTATTTT. The genes are TRBV7-9 and TRBJ2-3, with D possibly being TRBD2 (5 bases). This CDR3 spans 14 amino acids. Looked up from germline, CDR1 is SEHNR and CDR2 is FQNEAQ (reference sequence). Trimming pared 5 bases from V and 3 bases from J, leaving 12 bases between.

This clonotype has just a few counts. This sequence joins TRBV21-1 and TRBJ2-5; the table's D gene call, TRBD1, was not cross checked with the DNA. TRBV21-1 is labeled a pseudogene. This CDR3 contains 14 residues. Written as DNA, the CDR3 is TGTGCCAGCAGCAAGGGCGAACAGCAAGAGACCCAGTACTTC. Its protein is CASSKGEQQETQYF.

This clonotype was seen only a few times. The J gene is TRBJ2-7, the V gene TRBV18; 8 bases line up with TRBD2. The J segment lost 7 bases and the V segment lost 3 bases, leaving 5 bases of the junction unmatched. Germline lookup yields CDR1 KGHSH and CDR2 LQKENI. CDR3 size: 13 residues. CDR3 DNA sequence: TGTGCCAGCTCACCCGGGGGGGCGTTGGAGCAGTACTTC. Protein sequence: CASSPGGALEQYF.

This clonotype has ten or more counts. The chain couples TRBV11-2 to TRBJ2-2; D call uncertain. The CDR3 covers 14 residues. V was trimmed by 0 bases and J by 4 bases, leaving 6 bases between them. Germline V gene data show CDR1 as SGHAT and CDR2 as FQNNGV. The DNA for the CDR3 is TGTGCCAGCAGCTTAGAGACGGTCACCGGGGAGCTGTTTTTT. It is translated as CASSLETVTGELFF.

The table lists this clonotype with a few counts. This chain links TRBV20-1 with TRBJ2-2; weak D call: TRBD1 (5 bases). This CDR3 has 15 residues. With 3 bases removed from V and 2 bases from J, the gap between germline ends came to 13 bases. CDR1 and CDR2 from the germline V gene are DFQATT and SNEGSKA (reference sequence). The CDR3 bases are TGCAGTGCTAGGGCAGGGCGCCCCAACACCGGGGAGCTGTTTTTT. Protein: CSARAGRPNTGELFF.

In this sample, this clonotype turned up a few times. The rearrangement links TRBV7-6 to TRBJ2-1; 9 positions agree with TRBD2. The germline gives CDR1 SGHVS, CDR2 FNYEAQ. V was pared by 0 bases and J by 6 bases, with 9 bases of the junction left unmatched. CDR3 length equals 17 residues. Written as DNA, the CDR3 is TGTGCCAGCAGCTTAGCGGCGACTAGCGGCCCTATCAATGAGCAGTTCTTC. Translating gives CASSLAATSGPINEQFF.

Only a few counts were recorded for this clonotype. The CDR3 DNA reads as TGTGCCAGCAGTTACTTTGGGGAGCTGTTTTTT. This sequence encodes CASSYFGELFF. This chain uses TRBV6-2 or TRBV6-3 with TRBJ2-2; D is undetermined. Between the trimmed V and J ends, which lost 1 base and 8 bases, there was a span of 2 bases. The germline V gene encodes CDR1 MNHEY and CDR2 SVGEGT. This CDR3 has 11 residues.

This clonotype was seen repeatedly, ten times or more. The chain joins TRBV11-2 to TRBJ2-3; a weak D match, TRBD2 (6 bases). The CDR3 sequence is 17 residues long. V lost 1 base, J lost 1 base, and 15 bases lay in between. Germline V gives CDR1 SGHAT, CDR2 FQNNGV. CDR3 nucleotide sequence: TGTGCCAGCAGCTTAGCACGGAGGGGAAAGGGCACAGATACGCAGTATTTT. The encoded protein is CASSLARRGKGTDTQYF. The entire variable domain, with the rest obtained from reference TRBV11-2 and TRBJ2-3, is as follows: EAGVAQSPRYKIIEKRQSVAFWCNPISGHATLYWYQQILGQGPKLLIQFQNNGVVDDSQLPKDRFSAERLKGVDSTLKIQPAKLEDSAVYLCASSLARRGKGTDTQYFGPGTRLTVL.

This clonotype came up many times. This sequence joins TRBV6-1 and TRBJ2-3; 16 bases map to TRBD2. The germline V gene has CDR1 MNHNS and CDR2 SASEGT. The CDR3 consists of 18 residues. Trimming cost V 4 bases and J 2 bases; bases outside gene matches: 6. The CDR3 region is CASSAGLAGGPATDTQYF. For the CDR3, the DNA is TGTGCCAGCAGTGCGGGACTAGCGGGGGGGCCGGCCACAGATACGCAGTATTTT.

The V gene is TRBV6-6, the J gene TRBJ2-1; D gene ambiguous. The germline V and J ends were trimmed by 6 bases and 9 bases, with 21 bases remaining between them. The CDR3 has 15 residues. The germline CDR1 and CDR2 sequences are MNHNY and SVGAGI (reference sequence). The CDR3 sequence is CASRATLFGAFEQFF. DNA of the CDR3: TGTGCCAGCAGAGCCACGCTCTTCGGCGCGTTTGAGCAGTTCTTC.

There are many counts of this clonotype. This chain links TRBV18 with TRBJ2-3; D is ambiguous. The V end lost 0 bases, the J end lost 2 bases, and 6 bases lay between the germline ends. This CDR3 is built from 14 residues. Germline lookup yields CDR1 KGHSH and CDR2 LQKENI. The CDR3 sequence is CASSPPPATDTQYF. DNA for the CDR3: TGTGCCAGCTCACCACCGCCGGCCACAGATACGCAGTATTTT.

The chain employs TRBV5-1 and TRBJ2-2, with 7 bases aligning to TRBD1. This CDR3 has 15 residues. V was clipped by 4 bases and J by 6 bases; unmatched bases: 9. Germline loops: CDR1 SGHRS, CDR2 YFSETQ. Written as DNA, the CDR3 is TGCGCCAGCAGCCTACCCGACAGGGACCCCGGGGAGCTGTTTTTT. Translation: CASSLPDRDPGELFF.

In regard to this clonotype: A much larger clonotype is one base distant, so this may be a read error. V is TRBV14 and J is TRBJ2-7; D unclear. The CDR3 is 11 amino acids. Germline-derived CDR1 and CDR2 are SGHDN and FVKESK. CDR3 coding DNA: TGTGCCAGCAGCCTCAACTACAAGCAGTACTTC. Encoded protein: CASSLNYKQYF.

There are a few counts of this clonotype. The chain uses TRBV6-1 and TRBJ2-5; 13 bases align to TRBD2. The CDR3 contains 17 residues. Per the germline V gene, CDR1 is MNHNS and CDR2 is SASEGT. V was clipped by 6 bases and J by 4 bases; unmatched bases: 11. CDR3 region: CASSSRLAGGPGETQYF. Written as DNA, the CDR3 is TGTGCCAGCAGCTCAAGACTAGCGGGGGGTCCGGGAGAGACCCAGTACTTC.

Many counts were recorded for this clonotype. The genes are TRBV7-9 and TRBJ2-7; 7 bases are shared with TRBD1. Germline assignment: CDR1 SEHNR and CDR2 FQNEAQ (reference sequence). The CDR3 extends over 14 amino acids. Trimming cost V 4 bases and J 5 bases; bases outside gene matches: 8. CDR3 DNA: TGTGCCAGCAGCTACCGCGGACAGGCGGACGAGCAGTACTTC. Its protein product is CASSYRGQADEQYF.

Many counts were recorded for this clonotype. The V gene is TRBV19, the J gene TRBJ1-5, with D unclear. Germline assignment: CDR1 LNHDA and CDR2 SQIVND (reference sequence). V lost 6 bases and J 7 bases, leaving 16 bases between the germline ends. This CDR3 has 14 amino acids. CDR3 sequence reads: CASSPGPDGQPQHF. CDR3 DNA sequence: TGTGCCAGTAGCCCTGGGCCAGATGGACAGCCCCAGCATTTT.

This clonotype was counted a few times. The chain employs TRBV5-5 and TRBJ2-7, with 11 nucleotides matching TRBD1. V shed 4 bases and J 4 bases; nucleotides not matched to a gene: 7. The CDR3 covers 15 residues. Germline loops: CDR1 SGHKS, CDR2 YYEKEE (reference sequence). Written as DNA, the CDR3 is TGTGCCAGCAGCACTGGACAGGGGGCGCAGTACGAGCAGTACTTC. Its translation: CASSTGQGAQYEQYF.

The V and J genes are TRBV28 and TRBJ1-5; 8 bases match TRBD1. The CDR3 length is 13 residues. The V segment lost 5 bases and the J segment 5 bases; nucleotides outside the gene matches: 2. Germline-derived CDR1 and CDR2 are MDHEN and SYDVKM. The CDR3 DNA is TGTGCCAGCAGTGGGGACAGGTATCAGCCCCAGCATTTT. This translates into CASSGDRYQPQHF.

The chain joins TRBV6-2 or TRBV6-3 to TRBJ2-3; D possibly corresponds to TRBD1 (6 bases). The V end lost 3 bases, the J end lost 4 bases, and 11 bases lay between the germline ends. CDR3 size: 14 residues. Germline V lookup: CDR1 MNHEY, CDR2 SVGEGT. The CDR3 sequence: CASSYNRVPDTQYF. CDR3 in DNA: TGTGCCAGCAGTTATAACAGGGTACCAGATACGCAGTATTTT.

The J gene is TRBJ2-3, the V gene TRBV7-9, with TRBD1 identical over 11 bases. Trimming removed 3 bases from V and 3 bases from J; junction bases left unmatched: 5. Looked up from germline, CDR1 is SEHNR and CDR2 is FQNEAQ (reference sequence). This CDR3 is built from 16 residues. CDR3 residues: CASSFADRGRTDTQYF. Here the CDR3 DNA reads TGTGCCAGCAGCTTCGCGGACAGGGGGCGTACAGATACGCAGTATTTT.

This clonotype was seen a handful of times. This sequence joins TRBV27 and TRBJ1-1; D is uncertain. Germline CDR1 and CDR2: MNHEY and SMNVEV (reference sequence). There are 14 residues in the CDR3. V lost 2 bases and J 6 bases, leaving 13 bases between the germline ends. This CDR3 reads CASSLEWRVPEAFF. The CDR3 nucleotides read TGTGCCAGCAGTTTAGAGTGGAGGGTACCTGAAGCTTTCTTT.

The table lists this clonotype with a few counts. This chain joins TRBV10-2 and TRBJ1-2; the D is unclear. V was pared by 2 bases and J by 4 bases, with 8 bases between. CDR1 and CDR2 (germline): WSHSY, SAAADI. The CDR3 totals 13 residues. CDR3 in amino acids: CASSEDLFYGYTF. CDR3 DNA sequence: TGCGCCAGCAGTGAGGACTTGTTCTATGGCTACACCTTC.

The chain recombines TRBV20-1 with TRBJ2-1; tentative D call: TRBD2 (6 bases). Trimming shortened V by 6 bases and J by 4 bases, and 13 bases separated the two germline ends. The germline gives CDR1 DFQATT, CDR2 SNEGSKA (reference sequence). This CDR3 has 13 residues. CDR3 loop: CSATRLVYNEQFF. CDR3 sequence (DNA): TGCAGTGCGACACGACTAGTTTACAATGAGCAGTTCTTC.

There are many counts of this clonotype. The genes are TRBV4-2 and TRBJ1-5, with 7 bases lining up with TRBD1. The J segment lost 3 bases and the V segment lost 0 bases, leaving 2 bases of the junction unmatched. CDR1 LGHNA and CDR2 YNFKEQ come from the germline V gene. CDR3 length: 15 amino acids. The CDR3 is CASSQDGTANQPQHF. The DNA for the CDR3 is TGTGCCAGCAGCCAAGATGGGACAGCCAATCAGCCCCAGCATTTT.

CDR3 sequence: CASSPGTGPDTQYF. Here the CDR3 DNA reads TGTGCCAGCAGCCCGGGTACGGGGCCAGATACGCAGTATTTT. This chain uses TRBV7-9 with TRBJ2-3; D might be TRBD1 or TRBD2, each matching 5 bases. CDR3 length equals 14 residues. Trimming took off 5 bases at V and 4 bases at J, with 13 bases between the two ends. CDR1 is SEHNR, CDR2 FQNEAQ, per germline (reference sequence).

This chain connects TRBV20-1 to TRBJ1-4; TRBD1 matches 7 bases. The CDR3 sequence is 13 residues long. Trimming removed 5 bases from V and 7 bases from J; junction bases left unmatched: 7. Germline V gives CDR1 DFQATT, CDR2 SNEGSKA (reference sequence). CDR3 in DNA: TGCAGTGCTCCCCCGACAGGGAGTGAAAAACTGTTTTTT. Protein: CSAPPTGSEKLFF.